This T cell receptor (beta chain) appears in the sequencing data of a study of blood T cell repertoires in COVID-19. Overall study context: Sites in the United States, Italy and Spain provided acute and convalescent COVID-19 samples. T cells, B-cell-depleted T cells, or PBMCs supplied cDNA or gDNA.

Followed over time, Seattle patients had been enrolled while infection was active. Per the original methods: Nucleated cell number was recorded as an estimate derived from reference gene primer amplification. Measured with immunoSEQ multiplex PCR; TCRdb has only the in-frame clones, and not every one. V, J and clone size were drawn from that table, and D and trimming were deduced from the DNA. The profile shows 250,000 to 350,000 clones, approximately 84% of them singletons. CDR3 size: 12 residues. The germline V and J ends were trimmed by 5 bases and 4 bases, with 11 bases remaining between them. CDR1 and CDR2 from the germline V gene are GTSNPN and SVGIG (reference sequence).

The source material was peripheral blood. This chain links TRBV30 with TRBJ1-2; D is unresolved. The clonotype originates from a human donor with COVID-19, enrolled during active disease. The donor label of this sample is uncertain. The DNA of the CDR3 is TGTGCCTGGTTGGAGGGAATCTATGGCTACACCTTC. This codes for CAWLEGIYGYTF.